This T cell receptor (beta chain) originates from a study of Ad26.COV2.S vaccination and SARS-CoV-2 variants. Study overall: In the COV1001 trial, the donor was in the Ad26.COV2.S arm. Participants got Ad26.COV2.S intramuscularly, once or twice 56 days apart.

The table lists this clone with a count of one. Its antigen remains unknown. Trimming took off 0 bases at V and 2 bases at J, with 12 bases between the two ends. This CDR3 contains 15 residues. Germline V lookup: CDR1 SGDLS, CDR2 YYNGEE. Treatment given: approximately 18 received Ad26.COV2.S at low or high dose, single or two shots; 5 received placebo; per-sample allocation not given. Collection of the samples took place on day 63 after the first injection of vaccine or placebo. This adult donor, from Boston, was 18-55 years old. Points from the study as a whole: Vaccine and placebo recipients had comparable breadth of non-spike TCRs.

TCRdb's table, derived via immunoSEQ multiplex PCR, lists solely in-frame clones and lacks some. The table has around 450,000 clones, roughly 90% seen once. The receptor was isolated from a person aged 18-65 years who received the Ad26.COV2.S COVID-19 vaccine or a placebo. This chain links TRBV9 with TRBJ2-7; TRBD1 might be the D (6 bases). The sample was peripheral blood, taken in a trial of Ad26.COV2.S vaccine versus placebo. CDR3 protein: CASSVGMGATYEQYF. Here the CDR3 DNA reads TGTGCCAGCAGCGTAGGAATGGGGGCCACCTACGAGCAGTACTTC. Full variable domain (missing parts from reference TRBV9 and TRBJ2-7): DSGVTQTPKHLITATGQRVTLRCSPRSGDLSVYWYQQSLDQGLQFLIQYYNGEERAKGNILERFSAQQFPDLHSELNLSSLELGDSALYFCASSVGMGATYEQYFGPGTRLTVT.